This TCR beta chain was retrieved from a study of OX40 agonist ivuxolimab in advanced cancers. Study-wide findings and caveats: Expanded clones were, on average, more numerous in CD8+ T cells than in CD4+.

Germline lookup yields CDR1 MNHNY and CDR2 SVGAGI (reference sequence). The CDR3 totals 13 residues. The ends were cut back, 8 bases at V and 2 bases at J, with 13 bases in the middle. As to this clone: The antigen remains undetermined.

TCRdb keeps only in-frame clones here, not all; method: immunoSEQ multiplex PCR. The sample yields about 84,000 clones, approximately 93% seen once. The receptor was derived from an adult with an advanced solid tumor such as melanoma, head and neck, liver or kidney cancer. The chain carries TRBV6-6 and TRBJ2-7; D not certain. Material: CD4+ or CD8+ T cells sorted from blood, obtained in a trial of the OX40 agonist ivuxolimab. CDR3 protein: CASAGLTAYEQYF. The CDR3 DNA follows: TGTGCCAGCGCAGGTTTGACGGCCTACGAGCAGTACTTC.